This T cell receptor (beta chain) was found in a study of tumor-infiltrating lymphocytes in primary liver carcinoma (dated by TCRdb to 2017 to 2019). Looking at the study overall: Between November 2015 and early 2016, about five patients in China with histopathologically diagnosed primary liver carcinoma had their tumors surgically resected. Technical replicate repertoires showed high reproducibility, with mean shared-clone rates roughly 0.87 and correlation coefficients above 0.95. A total of approximately 35 specimens from 5 patients underwent TCRbeta repertoire sequencing, comprising approximately 25 tumor regions, 5 adjacent noncancerous liver tissues and 5 peripheral blood samples. The study combined TCRbeta repertoire sequencing, expression microarrays and whole-exome sequencing across five regions of each liver tumor, with adjacent normal tissue and blood. Each sample produced about 3.5 to 8 million productive TCRbeta reads, and read depth showed no significant difference between tissue types. The five patients had tumors staged T1-T3 N0M0, with maximum diameters ranging from 4.2 to 10 cm. Of the five patients, three men and two women aged 30 to 69 years, four had hepatocellular carcinoma and one had combined HCC and intrahepatic cholangiocarcinoma.

Regarding this clonotype: Its antigen is not yet known. A much more abundant neighbour one base away suggests this may be a read error. The CDR3 does not end in the conserved phenylalanine or tryptophan, so this is likely a read error.

Blood RNA was extracted from unsorted whole blood with TRIzol reagent; germline DNA came from the DNeasy Blood & Tissue kit. At the time of sampling, the patients were treatment-naive and had chronic HBV infection. Approximately 3.9 milliliters of peripheral blood were collected into K2EDTA tubes before surgery. The CDR3 adds up to 13 amino acids, both ends counted. Only CDR3 DNA remains: 39 bases, in frame from the first base. Taken from the germline V gene, the CDR1 and CDR2 loops are SGHVS and FQNEAQ. V loses 5 bases of germline sequence and J loses 3 bases, and the interval between the two ends is 8 bases. General findings and caveats noted by the study authors: Only four or five patients were included in the study, and the authors note that the findings should be validated in a larger study. Repertoire overlap was higher between tumor regions (mean roughly 35%) than tumor-adjacent (17%) or tumor-blood (roughly 14%) pairs, consistent with antigen-driven expansion. A significantly larger repertoire fraction was made up by the top 250 clones in tumors than in blood (p = 0.039). Since the samples were bulk and unsorted, there was no way to compare CD4+ and CD8+ T cell repertoires. Because sequencing covered only the TCR beta chain and unpaired alpha chains were not captured, true repertoire diversity is likely underestimated.

TCRbeta-specific cDNA was reverse-transcribed from 500 ng total RNA using a constant-region primer and ProtoScript II reverse transcriptase. The TCRbeta libraries were prepared through three rounds of nested multiplex PCR following a slightly modified ARM-PCR procedure. Each of the first two PCR rounds ran for approximately 9 cycles and used multiplex TRBV1-TRBV30 forward primers together with a Cbeta reverse primer. A final 25-cycle PCR with Deep VentR polymerase added sample barcodes and Illumina adapters. Before sequencing, amplicons of 200-500 bp were purified from gel using a QIAquick gel extraction kit. An Illumina HiSeq 2500 was used to sequence the TCRbeta amplicons, generating 250-bp paired-end reads. From the authors' description of their analysis: Reads were quality-trimmed with Trimmomatic v0.33, and paired reads were merged with FLASH v1.2.11 to recover full CDR3 sequences. MiGEC v1.2.1b assigned V, D and J germline segments to the rearranged TCRbeta sequences. Clonotype statistics and Shannon-Wiener diversity indices were calculated with VDJtools v1.0.0. To reduce sampling bias, subsequent analyses other than the diversity analysis used only the 250 most abundant clonotypes in each sample. TCRdb passed the public sequencing reads through fastp at Q25 and MiXCR, retaining productive beta sequences. Entries are consolidated by CDR3 protein sequence, retaining the most common genes and DNA. Here the V and J calls rest on TCRdb's processing, not on the authors' analysis. In all, the sample holds hundreds of thousands of distinct CDR3 sequences, and roughly three fifths of those were seen once. 15% to 20% of the sample comes from the top ten.

The clonotype comes from a woman in her thirties with primary liver carcinoma and hepatitis B virus infection. The sequencing sample was made of peripheral blood. The chain employs TRBV7-8 and TRBJ2-1; the D gene assignment is ambiguous. The CDR3 corresponds to CASSAQIYNEQFL. The DNA reads as follows: TGTGCCAGCAGCGCCCAAATCTACAATGAGCAGTTCTTA.